This T cell receptor beta chain was obtained from a study of control samples from healthy donors and cancer patients. V lost 1 base to trimming and J lost 3 bases, with 7 bases between them. Germline CDR1 reads MGHRA; CDR2 reads YSYEKL. The CDR3 is 14 amino acids. Profiling relied on immunoSEQ multiplex PCR, and the TCRdb table lists in-frame clones only, not all of them. The sample has about 140,000 clones, less than 95% seen once; the top ten hold more than 6.5%. J is TRBJ2-1 and V is TRBV4-1; perhaps TRBD2 as D (5 bases). The specimen was blood. This receptor was identified in a young man in good health. CDR3: CASSQGLYYNEQFF. CDR3 coding DNA: TGCGCCAGCAGCCAAGGACTATACTACAATGAGCAGTTCTTC.